These 19 T cell receptor beta chains share one sample of origin, sequenced in a study of Graves' ophthalmopathy and Graves' hyperthyroidism. As the template, RNA transcripts were used to amplify TCR beta CDR3 regions. The library came from an HTBI-primed first-round RT-PCR and a second-round multiplex PCR. MiXCR, run by TCRdb on the multiplex PCR reads, gives a single entry per CDR3 protein. This table has 1 million to 1.3 million distinct CDR3 sequences, about two fifths appearing once. Sequencing was done on a sample of peripheral blood or thyroid tissue (not recorded which). The receptors stem from an adult man with Graves' hyperthyroidism.

The CDR3 sequence is CASSQDGVREAFF. CDR3 bases: TGCGCCAGCAGCCAAGATGGTGTCCGTGAAGCTTTCTTT. The rearrangement joins TRBV10-2 to TRBJ1-1; D is unclear. The V gene lost 6 bases and the J gene lost 7 bases, with 15 bases spanning the gap. This CDR3 is built from 13 residues. CDR1 is WSHSY and CDR2 is SAAADI in the germline V gene.

The V and J genes are TRBV29-1 and TRBJ1-4; D is perhaps TRBD1 (6 bases). This CDR3 region has 12 residues. Germline values: CDR1 SQVTM, CDR2 ANQGSEA. The V and J ends lost 6 bases and 8 bases respectively, with 13 bases between them. In DNA form, the CDR3 reads TGCAGCGTAGGGGGGTTCGGAGAAAAACTGTTTTTT. It is translated as CSVGGFGEKLFF.

This clonotype was counted only a few times. The V call is TRBV20-1, the J call TRBJ1-1, with a tentative D call TRBD1 (5 bases). Germline V gene sequence: CDR1 DFQATT, CDR2 SNEGSKA (reference sequence). CDR3 length: 16 amino acids. Trimming left V 2 bases short and J 1 base short, with 17 bases between. The CDR3 here is CSARLGAVLGNTEAFF. CDR3 nucleotide sequence: TGCAGTGCTAGACTTGGGGCGGTGTTGGGGAACACTGAAGCTTTCTTT.

A word on this clonotype: This may come from a read error, since a much larger clone is one base off. The V gene is TRBV6-2 or TRBV6-3, the J gene TRBJ1-2; D gene uncertain. CDR1 MNHEY and CDR2 SVGEGT come from the germline V gene. CDR3 length equals 14 residues. CDR3 sequence reads: CAGSYSRAQHGYTF. The CDR3 nucleotides are TGTGCCGGCAGTTACTCGAGGGCCCAACATGGCTACACCTTC.

V and J are TRBV20-1 and TRBJ1-4; TRBD1 matches 8 bases. The CDR3 is 15 amino acids. Trimming at V came to 6 bases and at J to 2 bases, leaving 8 bases not matched to a gene. Germline lookup yields CDR1 DFQATT and CDR2 SNEGSKA (reference sequence). CDR3 amino acids: CSAPDRVITNEKLFF. In DNA, the CDR3 is TGCAGTGCCCCGGACAGGGTCATCACTAATGAAAAACTGTTTTTT.

This chain uses TRBV12-3 or TRBV12-4 with TRBJ1-2, with D perhaps TRBD1 (6 bases). Trimming pared 5 bases from V and 8 bases from J, leaving 15 bases between. There are 13 residues in the CDR3. The CDR3 loop reads CASSLMEGGGYTF. CDR3 nucleotide sequence: TGTGCCAGCAGTCTAATGGAAGGGGGAGGCTACACCTTC.

In its sample, this clonotype was seen many times. The J gene is TRBJ1-2, the V gene TRBV5-5; D gene ambiguous. Germline-derived CDR1 and CDR2 are SGHKS and YYEKEE (reference sequence). The CDR3 loop spans 14 amino acids. V shed 2 bases and J shed 2 bases, with 10 bases lying between them. CDR3 residues: CASSFISVNYGYTF. The CDR3 bases are TGTGCCAGCAGCTTTATCAGTGTCAACTATGGCTACACCTTC.

This clonotype has a handful of counts. This chain links TRBV11-2 with TRBJ2-7; 10 bases agree with TRBD1. Trimming took 4 bases from V and 0 from J; bases not matched to a gene: 6. Germline CDR1 and CDR2: SGHAT and FQNNGV. This CDR3 contains 16 residues. This chain's CDR3 is CASSSSGTGDSYEQYF. The CDR3 DNA reads as TGTGCCAGCAGCTCCTCCGGGACAGGGGACTCCTACGAGCAGTACTTC.

This clonotype was detected ten times or more. The rearrangement joins TRBV7-6 to TRBJ2-7; 9 bases match TRBD2. Germline V gives CDR1 SGHVS, CDR2 FNYEAQ. This CDR3 is built from 15 residues. J lost 2 bases, V lost 1 base, and 3 bases had no gene match. This CDR3 reads CASSLGPSGTYEQYF. In DNA, the CDR3 is TGTGCCAGCAGCTTAGGTCCTAGCGGGACCTACGAGCAGTACTTC.

The chain has TRBV10-3 and TRBJ1-1; 9 bases map to TRBD1. The CDR3 runs 14 residues. The germline CDR1 and CDR2 sequences are ENHRY and SYGVKD. Germline trimming cut 4 bases from V and 3 bases from J; bases unmatched to any gene: 3. The DNA for the CDR3 is TGTGCCATCAGTGCCCGGACAGGGGACACTGAAGCTTTCTTT. Its translation is CAISARTGDTEAFF.

With regard to this clonotype: Just one base apart from a much larger clone, this may be a read error. The rearrangement links TRBV12-3 or TRBV12-4 to TRBJ1-2; the D is unclear. The CDR3 is 15 residues long. The CDR3 region has the DNA TGTGTCAGCAGTTTGGGCGGCCCACTTGCGTATGGCTACACCTTC. It yields the protein CVSSLGGPLAYGYTF.

The chain recombines TRBV6-2 or TRBV6-3 with TRBJ2-5, with D unresolved. The germline V gene has CDR1 MNHEY and CDR2 SVGEGT. The CDR3 runs to 12 residues. V shed 5 bases and J shed 5 bases, with 9 bases lying between them. CDR3 in amino acids: CASSHNGETQYF. As DNA, the CDR3 is TGTGCCAGCAGTCACAACGGTGAGACCCAGTACTTC.

The rearrangement joins TRBV7-6 to TRBJ2-6, with D perhaps matching TRBD1 (9 bases). V lost 5 bases to trimming and J lost 10 bases, with 21 bases between them. Germline-derived CDR1 and CDR2 are SGHVS and FNYEAQ. The CDR3 spans 16 residues. This CDR3 reads CASSGTSGGTGNVLTF. The DNA of the CDR3 is TGTGCCAGCAGCGGTACTAGCGGTGGGACAGGGAACGTCCTGACTTTC.

This clonotype occurred many times. The chain uses TRBV19 and TRBJ2-7, with D possibly being TRBD1 (6 bases). The germline V gene has CDR1 LNHDA and CDR2 SQIVND (reference sequence). Trimming shortened V by 6 bases and J by 3 bases, and 12 bases separated the two germline ends. The CDR3 runs to 13 residues. The CDR3 sequence: CASSLLGGYEQYF. CDR3 coding DNA: TGTGCCAGTAGCCTACTAGGGGGCTACGAGCAGTACTTC.

J is TRBJ1-3 and V is TRBV6-6; D not certain. The CDR3 consists of 15 residues. Germline assignment: CDR1 MNHNY and CDR2 SVGAGI (reference sequence). Between the trimmed V and J ends, which lost 6 bases and 0 bases, there was a span of 12 bases. CDR3 coding DNA: TGTGCCAGCAGAGCCTCGGGTATCTCTGGAAACACCATATATTTT. Its protein product is CASRASGISGNTIYF.

This clonotype has only a few counts. The chain couples TRBV9 to TRBJ1-4; D perhaps matches TRBD1 (5 bases). CDR3 length: 14 residues. CDR1 SGDLS and CDR2 YYNGEE come from the germline V gene. The V gene lost 3 bases and the J gene lost 6 bases, with 12 bases spanning the gap. Written as DNA, the CDR3 is TGTGCCAGCAGCGGCGGACAACGGGATGAAAAACTGTTTTTT. Protein product: CASSGGQRDEKLFF.

This clonotype was counted many times. The V call is TRBV5-1, the J call TRBJ2-7; tentative D call: TRBD1 (6 bases). Trimming took off 1 base at V and 6 bases at J, with 11 bases between the two ends. CDR1 and CDR2 (germline): SGHRS, YFSETQ. CDR3 length: 13 amino acids. DNA of the CDR3: TGCGCCAGCAGCTTGATTCAGGGGCCCGAGCAGTACTTC. Protein product: CASSLIQGPEQYF.

Details on this clonotype: The conserved final phenylalanine or tryptophan is absent from the CDR3, which likely points to a read error. V and J are TRBV6-5 and TRBJ1-1; 8 bases map to TRBD1. Trimming took 2 bases from V and 8 from J; bases not matched to a gene: 7. The CDR3 length is 14 residues. Germline CDR1 MNHEY, CDR2 SVGAGI. This CDR3 reads CASSYTRTGMEAFL. The CDR3 DNA reads TGTGCCAGCAGTTACACGAGGACAGGGATGGAAGCTTTCCTT.

This clonotype was seen more than once but under ten times. This chain links TRBV5-4 with TRBJ2-7, with 9 bases that match TRBD1. The germline gives CDR1 SGHNT, CDR2 YYREEE (reference sequence). V lost 5 bases to trimming and J lost 1 base; unmatched junction nucleotides: 4. The CDR3 loop spans 14 amino acids. The CDR3 DNA sequence: TGTGCCAGCAGGGACAGGGGCCCTTCCTACGAGCAGTACTTC. Protein product: CASRDRGPSYEQYF.